This T cell receptor (beta chain) is drawn from a study of blood T cell repertoires in COVID-19. The study counted Cohort 3 donors as recovered given two negative PCRs, clearance, or symptom resolution. Study processing details: Reference gene primer amplification yielded estimated nucleated cell counts. Assay: immunoSEQ multiplex PCR; the TCRdb copy retains only in-frame clones and omits some. V and J calls and clone size are those listed in that table; D and trimming were worked out from the DNA. The repertoire holds some 490,000 clones, with about nine tenths as singletons. This CDR3 contains 14 residues. V was clipped by 8 bases and J by 5 bases; unmatched bases: 4. Germline CDR1 reads SNHLY; CDR2 reads FYNNEI.

This chain links TRBV2 with TRBJ2-2, with 11 positions matching TRBD2. This sequence was found in a woman aged 60 to 75 who had recovered from COVID-19. The specimen was PBMCs or T cells enriched from blood (not recorded which). CDR3 nucleotide sequence: TGTGCCAGCCTCCCTAGCGGGGGGACCGGGGAGCTGTTTTTT. Translated: CASLPSGGTGELFF.